This TCR beta chain was found in a study of blood T cell dynamics during melanoma immunotherapy. Overall study context: Patients with metastatic melanoma got pembrolizumab or nivolumab-ipilimumab as first-line care.

As for time point: week 3, after first cycle of checkpoint inhibitor. Response was assessed by RECIST 1.1 at 12 weeks, except a couple of rapid progressors. Patients had no prior systemic cancer treatment, immunosuppressants or other active cancers. Every bulk PBMC sample received the same 350 ng of DNA. Clones were sequenced by immunoSEQ multiplex PCR, and TCRdb holds only the in-frame ones, with some missing. The profile covers over 9,000 clones, with more than 70% appearing a single time and 5% to 6.5% taken by the ten largest. Germline-derived CDR1 and CDR2 are LNHDA and SQIVND (reference sequence). V was pared by 5 bases and J by 6 bases, with 17 bases between. The CDR3 spans 15 residues.

The chain links TRBV19 to TRBJ1-5; possibly TRBD1 for D (6 bases). The sample in question was blood, obtained from a patient treated with checkpoint blockade. This TCR was sampled from a human donor with melanoma. CDR3 DNA: TGTGCCAGTAGTTCCCGCTCTACAGGGATTCAGCCCCAGCATTTT. It specifies CASSSRSTGIQPQHF.